What follows describes a single T cell receptor beta chain. The antigen remains undetermined. The data belong to a study of T cell responses to AZD1222 COVID-19 vaccine. General study results and limits: Only after the peak T cell response were repertoires sampled. After two AZD1222 doses, spike-specific TCR breadth and depth rose versus day 0. Researchers report vaccine-associated CD4 TCRs spanning spike, with dominance at 160-218 and 743-854.

Per germline, CDR1 SQVTM and CDR2 ANQGSEA. V dropped 7 bases and J dropped 2; count of bases not matched to a gene: 6. The length of the CDR3 is 15 residues. Sequencing was performed with immunoSEQ multiplex PCR; in TCRdb, only in-frame clones are kept and a portion is missing. The sample includes some 180,000 clones, approximately 92% of them seen just once. The chain combines TRBV29-1 with TRBJ2-1; 12 bases align to TRBD2. The sequence came from an adult who received the MenACWY meningococcal vaccine as a control. The sequencing used peripheral blood, collected 28 days after the second dose of the MenACWY control vaccine. The DNA for the CDR3 is TGCAGCGGTGGACTAGCGGGGCACCCCTACAATGAGCAGTTCTTC. Translated: CSGGLAGHPYNEQFF.